One and the same sample provided the 20 T cell receptor beta chains below, sequenced in a study of TIL therapy for anti-PD-1-resistant metastatic lung cancer. This was the immunoSEQ v3 assay. This table comes from immunoSEQ multiplex PCR, and its TCRdb copy is limited to in-frame clones, with some not included. The sample yields approximately 17,000 clones, 75% to 80% seen once. As for time point: pre-treatment sample, taken before nivolumab and TIL therapy. Sequencing used blood, obtained at baseline. Source of these receptors: a person aged 25 to 79 with non-small cell lung cancer.

In this sample, this clone turned up a few times. The chain is built from TRBV11-3 and TRBJ2-3; 7 bases are shared with TRBD2. The V gene end was trimmed by 5 bases and the J gene end by 2 bases; junction bases not matched to a gene: 7. CDR1 and CDR2 from the germline V gene are SGHNT and YENEEA. The CDR3 is 15 residues long. The CDR3 loop is CASSAGLAVTDTQYF. Written as DNA, the CDR3 is TGTGCCAGCAGCGCGGGGCTAGCGGTCACAGATACGCAGTATTTT.

This clone turned up a few times. The chain employs TRBV7-2 and TRBJ2-1, with 8 nucleotides matching TRBD2. Germline V lookup: CDR1 SGHTA, CDR2 FQGNSA. V gave up 2 bases and J gave up 2 bases; unmatched junction bases: 2. The CDR3 covers 15 residues. CDR3 coding DNA: TGTGCCAGCAGCTTAAGCGGGGGACCCTACAATGAGCAGTTCTTC. The encoded protein is CASSLSGGPYNEQFF.

The chain is built from TRBV5-1 and TRBJ1-4; D gene unclear. The CDR3 covers 16 residues. Germline CDR1 and CDR2: SGHRS and YFSETQ. The ends were cut back, 4 bases at V and 0 bases at J, with 13 bases in the middle. Here the CDR3 DNA reads TGCGCCAGCAGCCGCGACGGATTTGCAACTAATGAAAAACTGTTTTTT. Translated: CASSRDGFATNEKLFF.

V gene TRBV6-6 combines with J gene TRBJ2-3, with 9 nucleotides matching TRBD2. The V segment lost 2 bases and the J segment 5 bases; nucleotides outside the gene matches: 5. Germline CDR1 and CDR2: MNHNY and SVGAGI (reference sequence). The length of the CDR3 is 15 residues. CDR3 bases: TGTGCCAGCAGTTACGGCGGGGGGGCGGGAGATACGCAGTATTTT. It translates to CASSYGGGAGDTQYF.

V usage is TRBV5-4 and J usage is TRBJ1-2; D not certain. The CDR3 has 12 amino acids. V was pared by 4 bases and J by 4 bases, with 8 bases between. Germline V gene sequence: CDR1 SGHNT, CDR2 YYREEE (reference sequence). CDR3 bases: TGTGCCAGCAGCCCGGGCCTCTATGGCTACACCTTC. Its protein is CASSPGLYGYTF.

This chain connects TRBV5-1 to TRBJ1-1, with D possibly TRBD1 on 6 matching bases. The CDR3 is 14 amino acids. The ends were cut back, 6 bases at V and 1 base at J, with 13 bases in the middle. The germline V gene has CDR1 SGHRS and CDR2 YFSETQ. CDR3 bases: TGCGCCAGCAAAACGCAGGGGACGAACACTGAAGCTTTCTTT. Encoded protein: CASKTQGTNTEAFF.

The chain couples TRBV5-1 to TRBJ2-3; possibly TRBD2 for D (5 bases). Trimming pared 6 bases from V and 0 bases from J, leaving 11 bases between. This CDR3 is 14 amino acids long. Germline V gene sequence: CDR1 SGHRS, CDR2 YFSETQ. DNA for the CDR3: TGCGCCAGCACGAAGGGCGGGAGCACAGATACGCAGTATTTT. It codes for CASTKGGSTDTQYF.

The genes are TRBV7-9 and TRBJ2-2; TRBD1 matches at 10 bases. Trimming at V came to 5 bases and at J to 8 bases, leaving 8 bases not matched to a gene. Germline loops: CDR1 SEHNR, CDR2 FQNEAQ (reference sequence). The length of the CDR3 is 15 residues. CDR3 nucleotide sequence: TGTGCCAGCAGCGCTACCGACAGGGGGCAAGGGGAGCTGTTTTTT. This translates into CASSATDRGQGELFF.

V gene TRBV5-1 combines with J gene TRBJ1-2; D is possibly TRBD1 (6 bases). The CDR3 is 12 residues long. Germline V gives CDR1 SGHRS, CDR2 YFSETQ. Between the trimmed V and J ends, which lost 1 base and 8 bases, there was a span of 9 bases. The CDR3 region has the DNA TGCGCCAGCAGCTTGCAACAGGGAGGCTACACCTTC. Its translation is CASSLQQGGYTF.

The genes are TRBV7-6 and TRBJ1-5, with D perhaps TRBD1 (6 bases). Germline values: CDR1 SGHVS, CDR2 FNYEAQ. The CDR3 runs 13 residues. V lost 2 bases and J 5 bases, leaving 7 bases between the germline ends. The CDR3 here is CASSLRGDQPQHF. CDR3 DNA sequence: TGTGCCAGCAGCTTAAGGGGGGATCAGCCCCAGCATTTT.

The J gene is TRBJ1-2, the V gene TRBV7-2; 9 positions match TRBD1. V lost 6 bases and J lost 7; bases outside the gene matches: 12. This CDR3 spans 15 amino acids. In germline, CDR1 is SGHTA, CDR2 FQGNSA. The CDR3 DNA follows: TGTGCCAGCAGTAGAGACCTTGGGACAGGGTCTGGCTACACCTTC. Its protein product is CASSRDLGTGSGYTF.

The chain is built from TRBV5-6 and TRBJ2-3, with 9 bases matching TRBD2. Germline CDR1 and CDR2: SGHDT and YYEEEE. CDR3 length: 16 residues. V was pared by 4 bases and J by 0 bases, with 6 bases of the junction left unmatched. Written as DNA, the CDR3 is TGTGCCAGCAGCCCCGGGACTAGCCCGAGCACAGATACGCAGTATTTT. It yields the protein CASSPGTSPSTDTQYF.

The chain links TRBV6-6 to TRBJ1-1; D unresolved. V gave up 8 bases and J gave up 8 bases, with 9 bases separating them. From germline, CDR1 is MNHNY and CDR2 SVGAGI (reference sequence). The CDR3 is 10 amino acids. Here the CDR3 DNA reads TGTGCCAGCCTCGGAGGGGAAGCTTTCTTT. The encoded protein is CASLGGEAFF.

Of note for this clone: Its ends do not fully match the called genes, so a read error is possible. The chain has TRBV4-2 and TRBJ1-5; tentative D call: TRBD1 (5 bases). This CDR3 has 16 amino acids. Germline loops: CDR1 LGHNA, CDR2 YNFKEQ. The CDR3 DNA is TGTGCCAGCAGCAAAGAATGGGGGGAGAAGAATCAGCCCCAGCATTTT. Protein sequence: CASSKEWGEKNQPQHF.

This clone has just a few counts. This chain links TRBV15 with TRBJ1-6, with D hard to call. The V end was cut by 0 bases, the J end by 7 bases, with 7 bases between. The CDR3 is made up of 14 amino acids. The germline gives CDR1 LNHNV, CDR2 YYDKDF (reference sequence). CDR3 nucleotides: TGTGCCACCAGCAGAGAGCAGTGGAATTCACCCCTCCACTTT. This codes for CATSREQWNSPLHF.

Only one count was recorded for this clone. The chain links TRBV5-5 to TRBJ2-7, with 8 positions matching TRBD2. Losses at the gene ends were 0 bases for V and 4 bases for J; bases not matched to a gene: 6. The CDR3 totals 15 residues. In germline, CDR1 is SGHKS, CDR2 YYEKEE (reference sequence). The CDR3 sequence is CASSLASAGAYEQYF. In DNA, the CDR3 is TGTGCCAGCAGCTTGGCATCAGCGGGAGCGTACGAGCAGTACTTC.

The chain recombines TRBV2 with TRBJ1-1, with D possibly matching TRBD1 (5 bases). The V and J ends lost 8 bases and 3 bases respectively, with 10 bases between them. Germline CDR1 and CDR2: SNHLY and FYNNEI. The CDR3 extends over 12 amino acids. This CDR3 is CASERGDTEAFF. The CDR3 DNA reads as TGTGCCAGCGAGCGGGGGGACACTGAAGCTTTCTTT.

This clone was seen only a few times. CDR3 in DNA: TGTGCCAGCAGCCAAGAGGGACACTCTGGAAACACCATATATTTT. Encoded protein: CASSQEGHSGNTIYF. The chain is built from TRBV3-1 (or the pseudogene TRBV3-2) and TRBJ1-3; tentatively, D is TRBD1 (6 bases). The CDR3 is 15 amino acids. The germline V gene encodes CDR1 LGHDT and CDR2 YNNKEL (reference sequence). V was cut by 0 bases and J by 0 bases, with 6 bases left in between.

The V gene is TRBV19, the J gene TRBJ1-1, with TRBD1 matching 12 bases. V dropped 4 bases and J dropped 2; count of bases not matched to a gene: 8. CDR1 and CDR2 (germline): LNHDA, SQIVND (reference sequence). The CDR3 spans 17 residues. The CDR3 protein is CASSTGGTGGENTEAFF. CDR3 sequence (DNA): TGTGCCAGTAGTACGGGAGGGACAGGGGGCGAAAACACTGAAGCTTTCTTT.

CDR3 sequence reads: CSGWRVIEAFF. DNA for the CDR3: TGCAGCGGATGGAGGGTGATTGAAGCTTTCTTT. The V call is TRBV20-1, the J call TRBJ1-1; the D is unclear. The CDR3 covers 11 residues. Germline V gene lookup returns CDR1 DFQATT and CDR2 SNEGSKA (reference sequence).